This TCR beta chain was documented in a study of CD8+ T cells in alopecia areata. Turning to the study itself: The drug, oral tofacitinib, was given to treated patients at 5 to 10 mg twice daily. Study-wide results and limits: Compared with normal scalp, lesional scalp had higher clonality and more expanded CD8+ clones. Among patients, TCR sharing was less clear than in mice, a difference possibly due in part to HLA diversity in the patient population.

The sequencing template was cDNA reverse transcribed from extracted RNA. Clones were sequenced by immunoSEQ multiplex PCR, and TCRdb holds only the in-frame ones, with some missing. This repertoire shows some 150,000 clones, approximately 86% found once; its top ten account for less than 15%. The germline V and J ends were trimmed by 3 bases and 7 bases, with 6 bases remaining between them. Germline V gene lookup returns CDR1 SEHNR and CDR2 FQNEAQ (reference sequence). The length of the CDR3 is 12 residues. There are a few counts of this clone. As yet, its antigen is unknown. Treatment defined: oral pan-JAK inhibitor, 5-10 mg twice daily. Researchers took lesional scalp punch biopsies and peripheral blood from people who were alopecia areata patients.

The sequence came from a human donor with alopecia areata. This chain links TRBV7-9 with TRBJ2-2; no firm D call. The input for sequencing was CD8+ T cells sorted from blood, taken at week 4, from a patient treated with tofacitinib. The CDR3 sequence: CASSFNGGELFF. The CDR3 bases are TGTGCCAGCAGCTTTAATGGCGGGGAGCTGTTTTTT.